This T cell receptor beta chain was identified in a study of shared clonotypes between healthy human individuals. The study, taken as a whole, reports: As a rule, naive subsets had a larger estimated richness than memory subsets. Tissue TCR repertoires likely differ from these blood-only repertoires.

On this clone: Its antigen is as yet unknown.

Division of CD4+ cells produced a CD45RA+ naive subset and a CD45RA-negative memory subset. As processed by the authors: ImmunoSEQ sequences covered only the junction and lacked quality scores; filtering therefore differed. Produced via immunoSEQ multiplex PCR; TCRdb's table is partial and in-frame only. The D gene and trimming were derived from the DNA, and the V and J assignments and clone size from that table. The sample gives under 2.5 million clones, around 92% of which show up once; 0.37% is in the top ten. This TCR came from a man aged 18-30 years in good health. Some clones in this sample may be carry-over from other donors' samples. Sequenced sample: naive CD4+ T cells from PBMCs. Described subset: CD45RA+ positively selected.

CDR3 in DNA: TGTGCCAGCAGGGACCAGCCGGACCGACCCTACAATGAGCAGTTCTTC. The encoded protein is CASRDQPDRPYNEQFF. The chain has TRBV6-6 and TRBJ2-1; D remains ambiguous. This CDR3 comprises 16 residues. Germline V gene sequence: CDR1 MNHNY, CDR2 SVGAGI (reference sequence). V lost 6 bases and J lost 2, with 17 bases in between.